The 22 T cell receptor beta chains listed next were all sequenced from one sample in a study of T cells in Graves' hyperthyroidism and ophthalmopathy. Template material for amplifying TCR beta CDR3 regions consisted of RNA transcripts. First-round RT-PCR with HTBI primers amplified the TCR CDR3 region. TCRdb used MiXCR to reprocess the multiplex PCR reads, holding one entry per CDR3 protein. The data hold some 350,000 distinct CDR3 sequences, with 15% to 17% observed a single time. The specimen was blood. All receptors derive from a woman in her late teens or twenties with Graves' hyperthyroidism that later progressed to Graves' ophthalmopathy.

This clonotype was seen many times. V is TRBV6-1 and J is TRBJ2-1; D is unclear. V was cut by 6 bases and J by 2 bases, with 11 bases left in between. In germline, CDR1 is MNHNS, CDR2 SASEGT. The CDR3 runs 14 residues. CDR3 in DNA: TGTGCCAGCAGATCAAGGACGGCCTACAATGAGCAGTTCTTC. This encodes CASRSRTAYNEQFF.

This clonotype has a handful of counts. This chain connects TRBV7-9 to TRBJ2-7; unclear D gene. CDR3 size: 14 residues. Trimming took off 6 bases at V and 2 bases at J, with 14 bases between the two ends. Germline CDR1 reads SEHNR; CDR2 reads FQNEAQ (reference sequence). CDR3 nucleotides: TGTGCCAGCAGGCCCGGGCCAGAGACCTACGAGCAGTACTTC. This gives the protein CASRPGPETYEQYF.

Only a few counts were recorded for this clonotype. The chain is built from TRBV13 and TRBJ2-4, with a possible D match to TRBD1 (5 bases). The CDR3 is 12 amino acids. Germline CDR1 and CDR2: PRHDT and FYEKMQ (reference sequence). Trimming left V 0 bases short and J 12 bases short, with 9 bases between. CDR3 loop: CASSLGPQGQYF. In nucleotides, the CDR3 is TGTGCCAGCAGCTTAGGTCCGCAGGGTCAGTACTTC.

J is TRBJ1-3 and V is TRBV12-3 or TRBV12-4; no clear D. This CDR3 comprises 13 residues. Trimming took 5 bases from V and 4 from J, leaving 9 bases between them. The chain's CDR3 is CASSGLMGNTIYF. As DNA, the CDR3 is TGTGCCAGCAGTGGGTTAATGGGAAACACCATATATTTT.

In its sample, this clonotype was seen many times. V usage is TRBV20-1 and J usage is TRBJ2-1; no definite D call. The CDR3 spans 11 residues. Trimming shortened V by 0 bases and J by 10 bases, and 7 bases separated the two germline ends. The germline CDR1 and CDR2 sequences are DFQATT and SNEGSKA (reference sequence). The CDR3 region is CSARDPLEQFF. The CDR3, as DNA: TGCAGTGCTAGAGATCCCTTGGAGCAGTTCTTC.

The V and J genes are TRBV20-1 and TRBJ2-1, with 13 positions matching TRBD2. Trimming cost V 6 bases and J 10 bases; bases outside gene matches: 6. The germline CDR1 and CDR2 sequences are DFQATT and SNEGSKA (reference sequence). This CDR3 has 13 residues. CDR3 nucleotide sequence: TGCAGTGCAGCGGGACTAGCGGGGAACGAGCAGTTCTTC. The encoded protein is CSAAGLAGNEQFF.

As concerns this clonotype: This may stem from a read error, because a much larger clone lies one nucleotide away. The rearrangement uses TRBV7-9 and TRBJ1-2; D ambiguous. Germline lookup yields CDR1 SEHNR and CDR2 FQNEAQ (reference sequence). The CDR3 consists of 12 residues. The CDR3 is CVSSPETLGYTF. Written as DNA, the CDR3 is TGTGTCAGCAGCCCAGAGACCCTGGGCTACACCTTC.

This clonotype was seen many times. The chain links TRBV7-8 to TRBJ2-1; 10 nucleotides agree with TRBD1. V lost 2 bases, J lost 6 bases, and 4 bases stayed unmatched. Germline V gene data show CDR1 as SGHVS and CDR2 as FQNEAQ. The CDR3 covers 15 residues. The CDR3 sequence is CASSLPGQGPNEQFF. Here the CDR3 DNA reads TGTGCCAGCAGCTTACCGGGACAGGGGCCCAATGAGCAGTTCTTC.

CDR3 nucleotide sequence: TGTGCCAGCAGGAGCGGGGGCGGGGGGTACAATGAGCAGTTCTTC. This sequence encodes CASRSGGGGYNEQFF. This rearrangement joins TRBV27 to TRBJ2-1; 8 bases agree with TRBD2. Looked up from germline, CDR1 is MNHEY and CDR2 is SMNVEV (reference sequence). V was clipped by 6 bases and J by 4 bases; unmatched bases: 8. The CDR3 loop spans 15 amino acids.

The rearrangement links TRBV29-1 to TRBJ2-1; TRBD2 matches 11 bases. V lost 7 bases, J lost 0 bases, and 17 bases stayed unmatched. The CDR3 is made up of 19 amino acids. Germline values: CDR1 SQVTM, CDR2 ANQGSEA. The CDR3 nucleotides read TGCAGCGGCTCCCGAGGGCTAGCGGGAGGCGCAAGCTCCTACAATGAGCAGTTCTTC. Encoded protein: CSGSRGLAGGASSYNEQFF.

This chain joins TRBV6-2 or TRBV6-3 and TRBJ2-7; possibly TRBD1 or TRBD2 for D (5 bases each). Germline CDR1 reads MNHEY; CDR2 reads SVGEGT. Trimming took 2 bases from V and 8 from J, leaving 22 bases between them. The CDR3 contains 16 residues. The CDR3 DNA is TGTGCCAGCAGTTACGTAGCAGGGAGCACCCCAGGGAAGCAGTACTTC. Residues: CASSYVAGSTPGKQYF.

This clonotype was recorded a few times. This chain links TRBV19 with TRBJ2-7, with a weak D call TRBD2 (7 bases). Germline CDR1 LNHDA, CDR2 SQIVND (reference sequence). This CDR3 has 15 amino acids. Trimming removed 7 bases from V and 4 bases from J, with 20 bases in between. Here the CDR3 DNA reads TGTGCCAGTACCCCCGGGGGGCATCCAGGTTACGAGCAGTACTTC. Protein sequence: CASTPGGHPGYEQYF. The full variable domain, its missing parts supplied by reference TRBV19 and TRBJ2-7, is DGGITQSPKYLFRKEGQNVTLSCEQNLNHDAMYWYRQDPGQGLRLIYYSQIVNDFQKGDIAEGYSVSREKKESFPLTVTSAQKNPTAFYLCASTPGGHPGYEQYFGPGTRLTVT.

This clonotype has only a few counts. The chain joins TRBV20-1 to TRBJ1-1; D is unclear. Trimming stripped 5 bases from V and 5 bases from J, with 18 bases between. Per germline, CDR1 DFQATT and CDR2 SNEGSKA (reference sequence). The CDR3 is 14 residues long. The CDR3 is CSAYPPWGMTEAFF. The CDR3 coding sequence is TGCAGTGCTTATCCTCCTTGGGGTATGACTGAAGCTTTCTTT.

This clonotype came up many times. The J gene is TRBJ2-5, the V gene TRBV7-8; TRBD1 matches 7 bases. The ends lost 1 base at V and 0 bases at J; junction bases unmatched: 5. The CDR3 loop spans 16 amino acids. Looked up from germline, CDR1 is SGHVS and CDR2 is FQNEAQ. DNA for the CDR3: TGTGCCAGCAGCTTAGGGCTGACAGGGTACCAAGAGACCCAGTACTTC. Amino acid sequence: CASSLGLTGYQETQYF.

The sample holds many counts of this clonotype. The chain uses TRBV29-1 and TRBJ2-5; 14 positions match TRBD2. The CDR3 loop spans 19 amino acids. The germline V gene encodes CDR1 SQVTM and CDR2 ANQGSEA. V lost 2 bases to trimming and J lost 4 bases; unmatched junction nucleotides: 15. DNA of the CDR3: TGCAGCGTTGAACCTTTCTTGGGACTAGCGGGAGCGTCGGGAGAGACCCAGTACTTC. This translates into CSVEPFLGLAGASGETQYF.

This clonotype was counted a few times. The chain couples TRBV19 to TRBJ2-4; 8 positions match TRBD1. The trim removed 11 bases at V and 0 bases at J, leaving 24 bases unmatched. The CDR3 spans 20 residues. From germline, CDR1 is LNHDA and CDR2 SQIVND (reference sequence). The CDR3 DNA reads as TGTGCCCCCACTCGGTTCCACCGGGACAGGAAGACTCTAGCCAAAAACATTCAGTACTTC. It codes for CAPTRFHRDRKTLAKNIQYF.

This clonotype was recorded at least ten times. The J gene is TRBJ2-5, the V gene TRBV28; possibly TRBD1 for D (5 bases). This CDR3 has 14 amino acids. From germline, CDR1 is MDHEN and CDR2 SYDVKM. V was clipped by 2 bases and J by 2 bases, with 9 bases between them. DNA of the CDR3: TGTGCCAGCAGTTTAAGCAGGGCTCAAGAGACCCAGTACTTC. This gives the protein CASSLSRAQETQYF.

This clonotype was seen many times. CDR3 region: CASSPGRYNEQFF. DNA of the CDR3: TGTGCCAGCAGCCCGGGGCGCTACAATGAGCAGTTCTTC. This sequence joins TRBV7-6 and TRBJ2-1; D tentatively fits TRBD1 or TRBD2 (5 bases each). Germline-derived CDR1 and CDR2 are SGHVS and FNYEAQ. The CDR3 is made up of 13 amino acids. V lost 5 bases to trimming and J lost 3 bases, with 8 bases between them.

Remarks on this clonotype: A clone one base away is much larger, so this may be a read error. The chain employs TRBV18 and TRBJ2-1; D is unclear. CDR3 size: 13 residues. The germline gives CDR1 KGHSH, CDR2 LQKENI. The CDR3 nucleotides are TGTGCCAGCTCAATAATCGGAAGAAATGAGCAGTCCTTC. Translation: CASSIIGRNEQSF.

This clonotype was observed a handful of times. The chain couples TRBV3-1 to TRBJ2-2; D not certain. Germline V gene lookup returns CDR1 LGHDT and CDR2 YNNKEL (reference sequence). The CDR3 has 14 residues. V was trimmed by 0 bases and J by 5 bases, leaving 7 bases between them. CDR3 amino acids: CASSQDMATGELFF. The CDR3 DNA is TGTGCCAGCAGCCAAGATATGGCAACCGGGGAGCTGTTTTTT.

As concerns this clonotype: A clone one base away is much larger, so this may be a read error. The chain couples TRBV10-3 to TRBJ2-5; D possibly uses TRBD1 or TRBD2 (5 bases each). Germline V gives CDR1 ENHRY, CDR2 SYGVKD. CDR3 length: 20 residues. V was cut by 2 bases and J by 13 bases, with 38 bases left in between. The CDR3 here is CAISEPNRAFRDGTYMAPYF. The CDR3 nucleotides read TGTGCCATCAGTGAGCCAAACCGCGCTTTCCGGGACGGTACCTATATGGCCCCGTACTTC.

This clonotype was seen many times. The V call is TRBV27, the J call TRBJ1-2; a weak D match, TRBD1 (6 bases). The V gene lost 4 bases and the J gene lost 2 bases, with 8 bases spanning the gap. The CDR3 sequence is 13 residues long. The germline gives CDR1 MNHEY, CDR2 SMNVEV (reference sequence). The CDR3 loop reads CASSWGPNYGYTF. In DNA, the CDR3 is TGTGCCAGCAGTTGGGGGCCGAACTATGGCTACACCTTC.